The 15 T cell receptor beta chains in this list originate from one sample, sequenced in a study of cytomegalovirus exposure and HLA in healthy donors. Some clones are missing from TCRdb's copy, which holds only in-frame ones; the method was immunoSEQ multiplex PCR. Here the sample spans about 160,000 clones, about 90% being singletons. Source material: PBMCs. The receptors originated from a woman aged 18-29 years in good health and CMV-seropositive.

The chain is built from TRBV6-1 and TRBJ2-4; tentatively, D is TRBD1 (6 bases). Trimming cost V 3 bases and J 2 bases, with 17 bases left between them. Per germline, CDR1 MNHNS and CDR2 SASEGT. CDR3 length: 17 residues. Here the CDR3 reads CASSEARDTKTKNIQYF. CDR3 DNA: TGTGCCAGCAGTGAGGCCCGGGACACCAAAACCAAAAACATTCAGTACTTC.

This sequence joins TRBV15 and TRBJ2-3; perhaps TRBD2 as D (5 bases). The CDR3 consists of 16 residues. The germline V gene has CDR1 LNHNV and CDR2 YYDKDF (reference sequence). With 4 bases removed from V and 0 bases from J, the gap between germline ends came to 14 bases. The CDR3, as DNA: TGTGCCACCAGCACAGAGCGGTTATCTAGCACAGATACGCAGTATTTT. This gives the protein CATSTERLSSTDTQYF.

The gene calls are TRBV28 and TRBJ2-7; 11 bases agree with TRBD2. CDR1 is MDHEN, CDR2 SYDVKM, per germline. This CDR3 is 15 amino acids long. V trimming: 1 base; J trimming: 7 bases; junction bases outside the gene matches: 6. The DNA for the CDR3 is TGTGCCAGCAGTTTATTACTAGCGGGAGTGGATGAGCAGTACTTC. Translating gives CASSLLLAGVDEQYF.

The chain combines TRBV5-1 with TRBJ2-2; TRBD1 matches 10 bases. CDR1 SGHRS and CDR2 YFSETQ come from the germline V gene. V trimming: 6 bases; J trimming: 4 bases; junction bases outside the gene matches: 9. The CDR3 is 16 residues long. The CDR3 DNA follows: TGCGCCAGCACGGATCCAGGGACAGGGGCCACCGGGGAGCTGTTTTTT. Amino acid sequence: CASTDPGTGATGELFF.

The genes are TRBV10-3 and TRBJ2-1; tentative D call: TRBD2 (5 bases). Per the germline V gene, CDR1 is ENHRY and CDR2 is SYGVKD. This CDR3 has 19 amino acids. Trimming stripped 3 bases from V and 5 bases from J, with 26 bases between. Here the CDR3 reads CAISDPRGLGRKGDNEQFF. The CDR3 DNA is TGTGCCATCAGTGACCCACGAGGACTGGGCAGAAAGGGAGACAATGAGCAGTTCTTC.

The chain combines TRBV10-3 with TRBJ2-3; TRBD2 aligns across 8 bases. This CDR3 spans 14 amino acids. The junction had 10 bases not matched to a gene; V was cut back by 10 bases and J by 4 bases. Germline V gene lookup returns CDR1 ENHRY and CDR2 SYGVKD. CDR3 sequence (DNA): TGTGCCACCAGAGCGGGAGAAGTGGCAGATACGCAGTATTTT. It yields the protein CATRAGEVADTQYF.

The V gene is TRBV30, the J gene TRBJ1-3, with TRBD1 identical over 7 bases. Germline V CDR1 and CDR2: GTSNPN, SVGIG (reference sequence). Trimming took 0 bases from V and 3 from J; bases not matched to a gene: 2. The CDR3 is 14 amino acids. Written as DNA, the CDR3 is TGTGCCTGGAGTGTAGGGGGCGATGGAAACACCATATATTTT. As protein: CAWSVGGDGNTIYF.

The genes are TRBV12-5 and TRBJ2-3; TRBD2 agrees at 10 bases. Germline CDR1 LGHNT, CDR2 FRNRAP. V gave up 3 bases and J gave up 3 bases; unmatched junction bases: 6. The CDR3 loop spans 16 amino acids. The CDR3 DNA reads TGTGCTAGTGGTTTCTCCGGGACTAGCGATACAGATACGCAGTATTTT. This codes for CASGFSGTSDTDTQYF. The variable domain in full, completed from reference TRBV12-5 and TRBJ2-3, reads DARVTQTPRHKVTEMGQEVTMRCQPILGHNTVFWYRQTMMQGLELLAYFRNRAPLDDSGMPKDRFSAEMPDATLATLKIQPSEPRDSAVYFCASGFSGTSDTDTQYFGPGTRLTVL.

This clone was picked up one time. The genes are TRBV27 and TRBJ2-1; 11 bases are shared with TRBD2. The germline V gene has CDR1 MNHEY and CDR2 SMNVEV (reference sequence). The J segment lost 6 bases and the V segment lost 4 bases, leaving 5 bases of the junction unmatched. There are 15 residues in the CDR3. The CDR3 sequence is CASSSGLAGLNEQFF. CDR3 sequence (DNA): TGTGCCAGCAGTTCAGGACTAGCGGGCCTCAATGAGCAGTTCTTC.

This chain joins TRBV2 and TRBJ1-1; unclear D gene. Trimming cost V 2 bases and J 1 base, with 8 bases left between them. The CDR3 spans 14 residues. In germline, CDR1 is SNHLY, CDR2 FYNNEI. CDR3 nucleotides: TGTGCCAGCAGTGAACGGCGGGGGAACACTGAAGCTTTCTTT. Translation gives CASSERRGNTEAFF.

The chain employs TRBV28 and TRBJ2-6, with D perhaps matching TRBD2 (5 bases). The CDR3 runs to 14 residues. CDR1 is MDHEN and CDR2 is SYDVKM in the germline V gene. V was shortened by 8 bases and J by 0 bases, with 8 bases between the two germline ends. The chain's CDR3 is CASGLSSGANVLTF. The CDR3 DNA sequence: TGTGCCAGCGGACTTAGCTCTGGGGCCAACGTCCTGACTTTC.

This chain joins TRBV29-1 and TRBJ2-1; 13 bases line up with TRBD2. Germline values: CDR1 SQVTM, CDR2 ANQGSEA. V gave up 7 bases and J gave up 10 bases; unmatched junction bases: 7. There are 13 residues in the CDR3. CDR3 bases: TGCAGCGGGGGGACTAGCGGGACCCTAGAGCAGTTCTTC. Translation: CSGGTSGTLEQFF.

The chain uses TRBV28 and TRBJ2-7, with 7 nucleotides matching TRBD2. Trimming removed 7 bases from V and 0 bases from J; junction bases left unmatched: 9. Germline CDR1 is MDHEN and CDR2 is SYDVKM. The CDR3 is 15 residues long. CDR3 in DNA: TGTGCCAGCATCCCCCGAGCGGGGAGCTCCTACGAGCAGTACTTC. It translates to CASIPRAGSSYEQYF.

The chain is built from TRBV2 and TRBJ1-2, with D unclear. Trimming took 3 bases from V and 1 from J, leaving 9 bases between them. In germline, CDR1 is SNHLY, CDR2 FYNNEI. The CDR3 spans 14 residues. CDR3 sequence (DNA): TGTGCCAGCAGTGAGGTCCGTAGTAACTATGGCTACACCTTC. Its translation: CASSEVRSNYGYTF.

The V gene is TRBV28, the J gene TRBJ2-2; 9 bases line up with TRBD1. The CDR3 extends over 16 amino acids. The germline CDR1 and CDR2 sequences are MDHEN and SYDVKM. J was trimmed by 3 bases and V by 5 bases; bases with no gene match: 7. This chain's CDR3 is CASSHWDRVYTGELFF. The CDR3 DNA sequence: TGTGCCAGCAGTCACTGGGACAGGGTGTACACCGGGGAGCTGTTTTTT.